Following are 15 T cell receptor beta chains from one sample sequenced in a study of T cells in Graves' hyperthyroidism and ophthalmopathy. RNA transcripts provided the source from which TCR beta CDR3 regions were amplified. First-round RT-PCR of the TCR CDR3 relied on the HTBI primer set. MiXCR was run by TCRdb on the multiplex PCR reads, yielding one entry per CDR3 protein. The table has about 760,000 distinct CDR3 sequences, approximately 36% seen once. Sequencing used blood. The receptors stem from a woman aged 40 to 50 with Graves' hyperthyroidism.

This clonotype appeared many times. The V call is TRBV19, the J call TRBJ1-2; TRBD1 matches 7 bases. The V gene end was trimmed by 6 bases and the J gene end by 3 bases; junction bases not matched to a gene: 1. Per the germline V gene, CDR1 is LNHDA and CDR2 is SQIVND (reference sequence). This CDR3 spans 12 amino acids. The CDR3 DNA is TGTGCCAGTAGGGGACAGTACTATGGCTACACCTTC. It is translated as CASRGQYYGYTF.

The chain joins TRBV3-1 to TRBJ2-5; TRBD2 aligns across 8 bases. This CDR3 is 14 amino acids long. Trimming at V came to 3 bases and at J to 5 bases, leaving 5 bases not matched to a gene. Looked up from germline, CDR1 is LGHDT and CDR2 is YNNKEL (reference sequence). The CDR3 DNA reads TGTGCCAGCAGCCATAGGGGCGGGAGGGAGACCCAGTACTTC. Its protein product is CASSHRGGRETQYF.

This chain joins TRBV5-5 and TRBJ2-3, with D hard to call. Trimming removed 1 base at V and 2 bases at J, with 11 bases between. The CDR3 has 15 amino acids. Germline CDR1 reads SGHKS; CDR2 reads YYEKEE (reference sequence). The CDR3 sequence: CASSLTLGNTDTQYF. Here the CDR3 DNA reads TGTGCCAGCAGCTTGACCCTGGGCAACACAGATACGCAGTATTTT. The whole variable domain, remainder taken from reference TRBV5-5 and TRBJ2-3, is DAGVTQSPTHLIKTRGQQVTLRCSPISGHKSVSWYQQVLGQGPQFIFQYYEKEERGRGNFPDRFSARQFPNYSSELNVNALLLGDSALYLCASSLTLGNTDTQYFGPGTRLTVL.

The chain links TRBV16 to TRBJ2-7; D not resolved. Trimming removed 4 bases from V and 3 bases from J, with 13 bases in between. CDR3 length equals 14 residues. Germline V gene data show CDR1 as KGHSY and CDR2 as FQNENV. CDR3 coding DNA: TGTGCCAGCAGCCTAGCCAGTCTAGGCTACGAGCAGTACTTC. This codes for CASSLASLGYEQYF.

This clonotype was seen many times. Here the CDR3 reads CASSESPILHF. The CDR3 nucleotides read TGCGCCAGCAGTGAGTCCCCTATTTTACATTTT. This chain uses TRBV10-2 with TRBJ1-5; D not resolved. Trimming cost V 0 bases and J 16 bases, with 10 bases left between them. Germline CDR1 is WSHSY and CDR2 is SAAADI. This CDR3 has 11 amino acids.

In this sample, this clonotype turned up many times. The chain's CDR3 is CASSEAGMETQYF. In nucleotides, the CDR3 is TGTGCCAGCAGTGAAGCCGGCATGGAGACCCAGTACTTC. The genes are TRBV25-1 and TRBJ2-5; D is unresolved. CDR3 length: 13 residues. Germline CDR1 is MGHDK and CDR2 is SYGVNS. V lost 2 bases to trimming and J lost 5 bases, with 9 bases between them.

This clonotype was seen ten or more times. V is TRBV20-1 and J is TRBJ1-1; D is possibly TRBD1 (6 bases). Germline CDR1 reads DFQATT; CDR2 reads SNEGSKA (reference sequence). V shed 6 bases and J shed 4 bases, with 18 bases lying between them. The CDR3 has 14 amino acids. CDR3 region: CSASTRGSGTEAFF. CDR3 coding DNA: TGCAGTGCGAGCACCAGGGGATCGGGCACTGAAGCTTTCTTT.

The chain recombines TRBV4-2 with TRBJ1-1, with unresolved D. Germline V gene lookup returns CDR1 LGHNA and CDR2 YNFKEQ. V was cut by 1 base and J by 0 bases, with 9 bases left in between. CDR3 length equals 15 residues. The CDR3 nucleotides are TGTGCCAGCAGCCAAGCTCCGACAATGAACACTGAAGCTTTCTTT. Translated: CASSQAPTMNTEAFF.

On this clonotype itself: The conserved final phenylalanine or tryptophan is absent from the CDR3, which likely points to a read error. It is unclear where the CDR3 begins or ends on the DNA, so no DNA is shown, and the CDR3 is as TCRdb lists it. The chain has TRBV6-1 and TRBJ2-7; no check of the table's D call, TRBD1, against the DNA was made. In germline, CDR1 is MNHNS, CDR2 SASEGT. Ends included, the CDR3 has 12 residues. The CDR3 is CASSYPAGGILI.

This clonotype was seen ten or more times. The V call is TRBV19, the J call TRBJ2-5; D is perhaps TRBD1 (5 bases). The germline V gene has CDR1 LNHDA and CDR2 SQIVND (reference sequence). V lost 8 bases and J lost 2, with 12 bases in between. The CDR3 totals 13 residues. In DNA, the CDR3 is TGTGCCAGTGGGAATCAGGGTCAAGAGACCCAGTACTTC. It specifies CASGNQGQETQYF.

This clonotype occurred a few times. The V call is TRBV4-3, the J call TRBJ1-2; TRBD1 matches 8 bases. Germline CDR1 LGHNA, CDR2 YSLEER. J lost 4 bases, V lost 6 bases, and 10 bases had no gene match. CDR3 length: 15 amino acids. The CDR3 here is CASRGRDRPTYGYTF. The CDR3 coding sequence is TGCGCCAGCAGGGGTCGGGACAGGCCAACCTATGGCTACACCTTC.

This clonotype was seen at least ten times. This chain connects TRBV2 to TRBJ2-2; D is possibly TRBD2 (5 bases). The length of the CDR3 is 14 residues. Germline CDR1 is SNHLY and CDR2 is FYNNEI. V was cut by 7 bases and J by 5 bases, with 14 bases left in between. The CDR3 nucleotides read TGTGCCAGCATGAGGACTCTTGAAACCGGGGAGCTGTTTTTT. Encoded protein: CASMRTLETGELFF.

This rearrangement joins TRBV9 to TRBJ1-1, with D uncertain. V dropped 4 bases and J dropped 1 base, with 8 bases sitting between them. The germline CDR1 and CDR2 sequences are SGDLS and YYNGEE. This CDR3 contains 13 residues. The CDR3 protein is CASSQWGNTEAFF. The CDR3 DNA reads TGTGCCAGCAGCCAATGGGGGAACACTGAAGCTTTCTTT.

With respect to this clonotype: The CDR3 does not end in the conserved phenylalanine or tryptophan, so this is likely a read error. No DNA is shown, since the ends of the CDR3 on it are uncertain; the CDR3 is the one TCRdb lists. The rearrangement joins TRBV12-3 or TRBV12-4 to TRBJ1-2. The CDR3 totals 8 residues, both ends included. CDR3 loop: CASSLTSG.

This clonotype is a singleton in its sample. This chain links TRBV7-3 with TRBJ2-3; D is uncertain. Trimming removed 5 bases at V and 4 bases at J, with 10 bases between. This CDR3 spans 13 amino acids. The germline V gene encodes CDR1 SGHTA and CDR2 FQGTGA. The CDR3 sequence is CASSPGPPDTQYF. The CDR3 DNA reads TGTGCCAGCAGCCCCGGCCCCCCAGATACGCAGTATTTT.